This T cell receptor (beta chain) derives from a study of blood T cell repertoires in COVID-19. Whole-study context: T cells, B-cell-depleted T cells, or PBMCs provided the cDNA or gDNA that served as material.

All enrollees were roughly 18 to 95 years old and from 24 US areas. In the authors' methods: Estimation of nucleated cell counts relied on the amplification of reference gene primers. Clones were sequenced by immunoSEQ multiplex PCR, and TCRdb holds only the in-frame ones, with some missing. That table furnishes V, J and clone size, whereas the DNA furnished D and trimming. The sample contains roughly 400,000 clones, roughly 90% of which appear only once. The CDR3 has 15 amino acids. The V gene's germline CDR1 is MGHRA and CDR2 YSYEKL. Trimming removed 3 bases from V and 3 bases from J, with 14 bases in between.

The chain carries TRBV4-1 and TRBJ1-1; D may be TRBD1 (5 bases). The source material was PBMCs or T cells enriched from blood (not recorded which). The TCR was taken from a woman aged 25-40 years who had recovered from COVID-19. CDR3 region: CASSQDMGLDTEAFF. For the CDR3, the DNA is TGCGCCAGCAGCCAGGACATGGGGTTAGACACTGAAGCTTTCTTT.